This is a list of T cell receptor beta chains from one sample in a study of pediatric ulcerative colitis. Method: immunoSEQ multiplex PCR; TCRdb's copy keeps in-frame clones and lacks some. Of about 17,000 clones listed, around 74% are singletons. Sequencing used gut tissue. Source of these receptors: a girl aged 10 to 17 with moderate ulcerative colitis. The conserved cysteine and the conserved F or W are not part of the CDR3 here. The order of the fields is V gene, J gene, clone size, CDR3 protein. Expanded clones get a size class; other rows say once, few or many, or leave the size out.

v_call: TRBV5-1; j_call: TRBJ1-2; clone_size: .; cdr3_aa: ASSPGQGYYGYT
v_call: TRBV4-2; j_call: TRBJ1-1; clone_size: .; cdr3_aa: ASSQDQSGATEAF
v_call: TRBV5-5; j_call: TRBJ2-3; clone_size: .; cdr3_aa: ASSPGQGLDTQY
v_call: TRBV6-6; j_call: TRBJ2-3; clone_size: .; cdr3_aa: ASSGIGRGLTDTQY
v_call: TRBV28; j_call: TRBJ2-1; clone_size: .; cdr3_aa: ASSSPGLAGVDEQF
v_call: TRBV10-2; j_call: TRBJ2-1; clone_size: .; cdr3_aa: ASSELGGTVNEQF
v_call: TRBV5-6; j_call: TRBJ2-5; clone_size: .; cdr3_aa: ASSLELPGFQETQY
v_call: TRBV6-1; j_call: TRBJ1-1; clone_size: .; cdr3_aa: ASRGGGISTEAF
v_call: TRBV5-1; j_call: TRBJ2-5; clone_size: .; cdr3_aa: ASSLALAEETQY
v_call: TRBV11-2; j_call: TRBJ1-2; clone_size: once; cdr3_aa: ASSFSRQHGYT
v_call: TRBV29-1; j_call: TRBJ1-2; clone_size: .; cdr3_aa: SVEGRGNNYGYT
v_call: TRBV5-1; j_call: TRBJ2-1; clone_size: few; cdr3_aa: ASSLLIAGFSYNEQF
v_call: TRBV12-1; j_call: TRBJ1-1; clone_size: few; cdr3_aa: ASSGKDREAF
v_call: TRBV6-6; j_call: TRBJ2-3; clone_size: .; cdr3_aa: ASSYSPFTDTQY
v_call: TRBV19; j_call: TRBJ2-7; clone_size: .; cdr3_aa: ASSIGPGLGNYEQY
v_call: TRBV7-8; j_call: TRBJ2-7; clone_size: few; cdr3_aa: ASSPRQYYEQY